The 2 T cell receptor beta chains below were found in one sample sequenced in a study of shared clonotypes between healthy human individuals. This table comes from immunoSEQ multiplex PCR, and its TCRdb copy is limited to in-frame clones, with some not included. The table has under 2.5 million clones, under 95% seen once. Source material: naive CD4+ T cells from PBMCs. As to subset: CD45RA+ positively selected. The receptors here all came from a man aged 18 to 29 in good health. Some clones in this sample may be carry-over from other donors' samples.

The rearrangement joins TRBV29-1 to TRBJ1-5; D ambiguous. V was shortened by 7 bases and J by 2 bases, with 12 bases between the two germline ends. The CDR3 totals 13 residues. The germline V gene encodes CDR1 SQVTM and CDR2 ANQGSEA. CDR3 nucleotides: TGCAGCGCAACCGACGGTGGCAATCAGCCCCAGCATTTT. This encodes CSATDGGNQPQHF. The complete variable domain, with remaining parts taken from reference TRBV29-1 and TRBJ1-5, reads SAVISQKPSRDICQRGTSLTIQCQVDSQVTMMFWYRQQPGQSLTLIATANQGSEATYESGFVIDKFPISRPNLTFSTLTVSNMSPEDSSIYLCSATDGGNQPQHFGDGTRLSIL.

V is TRBV18 and J is TRBJ2-7; 8 bases are shared with TRBD2. CDR1 is KGHSH, CDR2 LQKENI, per germline. V lost 6 bases to trimming and J lost 2 bases; unmatched junction nucleotides: 6. The CDR3 extends over 14 amino acids. CDR3 region: CASSSGGAAYEQYF. The CDR3 bases are TGTGCCAGCTCCTCCGGGGGGGCAGCCTACGAGCAGTACTTC. Combining the CDR3 with reference TRBV18 and TRBJ2-7 gives the whole variable domain NAGVMQNPRHLVRRRGQEARLRCSPMKGHSHVYWYRQLPEEGLKFMVYLQKENIIDESGMPKERFSAEFPKEGPSILRIQQVVRGDSAAYFCASSSGGAAYEQYFGPGTRLTVT.